This entry concerns a single T cell receptor (beta chain). The antigen remains undetermined. The data were obtained in a study of T cell responses to AZD1222 COVID-19 vaccine. Findings and caveats of the study: White British people made up most donors, females outnumbered males, and clonal diversity was possibly underestimated. Variant regions that are unmutated are reportedly the target of nearly half of spike-specific TCRs.

Clones were sequenced by immunoSEQ multiplex PCR, and TCRdb holds only the in-frame ones, with some missing. This sample has fewer than 120,000 clones, with approximately 90% found just once. Trimming took off 5 bases at V and 0 bases at J, with 12 bases between the two ends. The CDR3 covers 14 residues. Germline CDR1 reads SGHDT; CDR2 reads YYEEEE. This receptor was obtained from an adult who received the AZD1222 COVID-19 vaccine. The input for sequencing was peripheral blood, taken 28 days after the second AZD1222 dose. This chain uses TRBV5-6 with TRBJ2-7, with D possibly being TRBD1 (6 bases). Here the CDR3 reads CASRYNRVSYEQYF. Written as DNA, the CDR3 is TGTGCCAGCAGGTATAACAGGGTCTCCTACGAGCAGTACTTC.